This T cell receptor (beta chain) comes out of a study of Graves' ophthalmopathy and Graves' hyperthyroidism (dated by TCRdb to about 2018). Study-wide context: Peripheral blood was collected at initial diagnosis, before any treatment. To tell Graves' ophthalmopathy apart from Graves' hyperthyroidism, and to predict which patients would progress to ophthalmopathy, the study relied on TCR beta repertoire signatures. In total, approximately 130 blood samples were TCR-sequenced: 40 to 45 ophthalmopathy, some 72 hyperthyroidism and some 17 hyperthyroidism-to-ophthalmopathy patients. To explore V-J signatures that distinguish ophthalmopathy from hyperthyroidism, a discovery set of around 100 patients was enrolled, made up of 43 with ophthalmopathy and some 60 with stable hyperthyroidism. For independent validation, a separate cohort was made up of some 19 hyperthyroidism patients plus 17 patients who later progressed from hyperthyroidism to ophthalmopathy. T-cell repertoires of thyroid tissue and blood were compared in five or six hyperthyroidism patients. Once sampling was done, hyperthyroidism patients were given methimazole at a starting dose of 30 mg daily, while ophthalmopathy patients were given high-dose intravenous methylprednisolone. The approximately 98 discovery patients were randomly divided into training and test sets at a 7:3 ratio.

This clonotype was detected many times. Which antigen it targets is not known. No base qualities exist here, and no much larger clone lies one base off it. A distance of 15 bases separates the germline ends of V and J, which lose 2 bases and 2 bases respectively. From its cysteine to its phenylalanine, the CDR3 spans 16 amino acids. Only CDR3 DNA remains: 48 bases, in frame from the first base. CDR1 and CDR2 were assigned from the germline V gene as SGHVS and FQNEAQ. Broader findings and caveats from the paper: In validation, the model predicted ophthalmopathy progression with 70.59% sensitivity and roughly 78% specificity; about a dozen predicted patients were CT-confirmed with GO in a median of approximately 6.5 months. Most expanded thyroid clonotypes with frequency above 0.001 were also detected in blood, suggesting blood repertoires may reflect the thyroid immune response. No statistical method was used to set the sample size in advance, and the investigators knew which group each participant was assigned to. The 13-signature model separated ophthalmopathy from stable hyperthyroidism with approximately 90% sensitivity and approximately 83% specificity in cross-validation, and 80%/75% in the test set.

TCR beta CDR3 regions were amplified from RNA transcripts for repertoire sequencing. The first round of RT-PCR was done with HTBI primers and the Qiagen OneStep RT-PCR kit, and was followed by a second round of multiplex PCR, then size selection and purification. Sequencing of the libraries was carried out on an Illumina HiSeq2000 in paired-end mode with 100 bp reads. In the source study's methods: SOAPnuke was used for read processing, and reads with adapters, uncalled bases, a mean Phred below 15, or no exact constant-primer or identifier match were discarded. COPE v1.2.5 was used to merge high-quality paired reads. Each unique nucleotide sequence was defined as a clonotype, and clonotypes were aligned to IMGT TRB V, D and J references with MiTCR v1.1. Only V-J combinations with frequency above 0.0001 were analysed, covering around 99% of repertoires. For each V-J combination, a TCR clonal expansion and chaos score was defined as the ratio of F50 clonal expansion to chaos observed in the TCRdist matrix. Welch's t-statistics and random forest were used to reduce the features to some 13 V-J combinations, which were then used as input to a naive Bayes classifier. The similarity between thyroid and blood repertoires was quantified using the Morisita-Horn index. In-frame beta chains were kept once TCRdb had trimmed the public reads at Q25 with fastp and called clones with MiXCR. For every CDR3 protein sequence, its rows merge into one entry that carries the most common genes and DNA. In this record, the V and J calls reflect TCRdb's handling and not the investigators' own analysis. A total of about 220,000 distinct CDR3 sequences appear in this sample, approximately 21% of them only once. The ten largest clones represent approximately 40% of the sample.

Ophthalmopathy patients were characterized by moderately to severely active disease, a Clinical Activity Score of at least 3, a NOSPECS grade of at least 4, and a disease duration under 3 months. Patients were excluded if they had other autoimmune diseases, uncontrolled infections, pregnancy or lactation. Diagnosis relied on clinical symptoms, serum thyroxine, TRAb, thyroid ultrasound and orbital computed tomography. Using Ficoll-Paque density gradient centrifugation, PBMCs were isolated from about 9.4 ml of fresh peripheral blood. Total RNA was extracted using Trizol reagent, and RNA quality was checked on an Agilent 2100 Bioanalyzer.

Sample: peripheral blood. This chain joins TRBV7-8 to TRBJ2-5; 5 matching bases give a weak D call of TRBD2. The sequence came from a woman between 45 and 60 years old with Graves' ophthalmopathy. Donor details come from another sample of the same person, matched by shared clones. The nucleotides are TGTGCCAGCAGCTTACTTTCGAGGCGGACTCAAGAGACCCAGTACTTC. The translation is CASSLLSRRTQETQYF.